These T cell receptor beta chains were read from a single sample in a study of metastatic and nonmetastatic thyroid tumors. TCRdb re-analyzed the PCR reads using MiXCR. Among 40,000 to 50,000 clones listed, 12% were seen once. Input material: blood. These receptors originate from a male donor with papillary thyroid cancer or a benign thyroid nodule (not recorded which). Some clones in this sample may be carry-over from other donors' samples. Each CDR3 is given with its conserved first and last residue. A D gene is named only where the DNA matches it firmly.

TRBJ2-3,-,TRBV4-1,CASSQFGGVADRTDTQYF
TRBJ2-5,TRBD2,TRBV5-1,CVGEREGRRGETQYF
TRBJ2-1,TRBD2,TRBV9,CASSFSGSYNEQFF
TRBJ2-1,-,TRBV19,CASSIGGSYNEQFF
TRBJ2-1,-,TRBV6-1,CASSPGPHEQFF
TRBJ2-7,-,TRBV19,CASRMTRSSYEQYF
TRBJ2-2,TRBD2,TRBV19,CASSNPRTSGNTGELFF
TRBJ2-6,-,TRBV7-2,CASSPRRVSGANVLTF
TRBJ2-1,TRBD2,TRBV6-1,CASSEIGLAGQEQFF
TRBJ2-5,TRBD2,TRBV20-1,CSAQSRGREETQYF
TRBJ1-2,-,TRBV20-1,CSARDRGGYGYTF
TRBJ2-5,-,TRBV7-9,CASSPVDLETQYF
TRBJ1-4,-,TRBV4-3,CASSQDRGHNEKLFF
TRBJ1-1,-,TRBV18,CASSPGSGYEAFF
TRBJ1-5,TRBD1,TRBV11-1,CASSLGTGGNQPQHF
TRBJ1-6,-,TRBV6-1,CASSQRRSSYNSPLHF
TRBJ2-1,TRBD2,TRBV6-1,CASTESGRPSYNEQFF
TRBJ2-7,-,TRBV24-1,CATSGYTSYEQYF
TRBJ2-7,TRBD2,TRBV6-2/TRBV6-3,CASRKTSGRFEQYF
TRBJ2-3,TRBD2,TRBV30,CAWSTPGGWGGSTDTQYF
TRBJ1-2,TRBD1,TRBV19,CASSKGQANYGYTF
TRBJ2-5,-,TRBV28,CASSDYSGGKETQYF
TRBJ2-7,-,TRBV20-1,CSARRAGSNYEQYF
TRBJ2-1,-,TRBV20-1,CSASVPGFDYNEQFF
TRBJ2-7,-,TRBV3-1,CASSQEWANSYEQYF
TRBJ2-1,TRBD2,TRBV7-9,CASSLERGSNEQFF
TRBJ2-3,-,TRBV19,CASSPYMQEYSDTQYF
TRBJ1-5,-,TRBV6-1,CASSPPWVRPQHF
TRBJ2-7,TRBD1,TRBV15,CATSRGQGAAYEQYF
TRBJ1-1,-,TRBV6-1,CASRRQIEAFF
TRBJ2-1,TRBD2,TRBV7-3,CASSSSGRTSEQFF
TRBJ1-5,TRBD1,TRBV19,CASNAGTGGRNQPQHF
TRBJ2-3,-,TRBV4-2,CASSQESGGGADTQYF
TRBJ2-7,TRBD2,TRBV20-1,CSARDGGPGGEQYF
TRBJ2-7,-,TRBV12-3/TRBV12-4,CASSFYPASGSSYEQYF
TRBJ2-7,TRBD1,TRBV27,CASSWGQGAGEQYF
TRBJ2-2,-,TRBV6-1,CASSRRRDTGELFF
TRBJ2-2,TRBD2,TRBV12-3/TRBV12-4,CASRLAGGPGGELFF
TRBJ2-7,TRBD2,TRBV18,CASSPLAGYEQYF
TRBJ2-2,TRBD1,TRBV30,CAWSPVDRGRTGELFF
TRBJ2-1,TRBD2,TRBV11-2,CASSFRPVALAVGEQFF
TRBJ2-1,TRBD1,TRBV20-1,CSASRTGMNEQFF